The 15 T cell receptor beta chains listed next were all sequenced from one sample in a study of blood T cell repertoires in COVID-19. Only in-frame clones appear in the TCRdb table, and some are missing; sequencing was by immunoSEQ multiplex PCR. The table lists roughly 100,000 clones, approximately 85% of them singletons, with 4.5% to 5.5% in the top ten. The specimen sequenced was peripheral blood. The origin of the receptors is a man aged 60 to 69 with acute or convalescent COVID-19.

The chain has TRBV12-5 and TRBJ2-1; 7 bases map to TRBD2. The CDR3 is 15 residues long. Per germline, CDR1 LGHNT and CDR2 FRNRAP. Germline trimming cut 6 bases from V and 8 bases from J; bases unmatched to any gene: 13. The CDR3 DNA follows: TGTGCTAGTGGGGGGGAAGCGGGACTAACGTATGAGCAGTTCTTC. This translates into CASGGEAGLTYEQFF.

The chain joins TRBV6-6 to TRBJ2-3; 11 bases line up with TRBD2. The ends lost 10 bases at V and 6 bases at J; junction bases unmatched: 6. The CDR3 is 13 residues long. Germline CDR1 and CDR2: MNHNY and SVGAGI (reference sequence). As DNA, the CDR3 is TGTGCCATCGGGACTAGCGGAAGTGATACGCAGTATTTT. Protein: CAIGTSGSDTQYF.

This clone is a singleton in its sample. The V gene is TRBV6-2 or TRBV6-3, the J gene TRBJ2-2; D may be TRBD1 (5 bases). The V and J ends lost 5 bases and 3 bases respectively, with 13 bases between them. Per germline, CDR1 MNHEY and CDR2 SVGEGT. The CDR3 covers 15 residues. The CDR3 spells CASSDRRGYTGELFF. CDR3 in DNA: TGTGCCAGCAGTGACAGAAGGGGATACACCGGGGAGCTGTTTTTT.

This sequence joins TRBV28 and TRBJ1-1; D is undetermined. Trimming removed 3 bases from V and 10 bases from J, with 18 bases in between. Germline V gene lookup returns CDR1 MDHEN and CDR2 SYDVKM. This CDR3 spans 14 amino acids. The CDR3 reads CASSFPFWPPRAFF. CDR3 sequence (DNA): TGTGCCAGCAGTTTCCCTTTCTGGCCACCTCGAGCTTTCTTT. Looking up the rest from reference TRBV28 and TRBJ1-1 gives the full variable domain: DVKVTQSSRYLVKRTGEKVFLECVQDMDHENMFWYRQDPGLGLRLIYFSYDVKMKEKGDIPEGYSVSREKKERFSLILESASTNQTSMYLCASSFPFWPPRAFFGQGTRLTVV.

This chain joins TRBV12-3 or TRBV12-4 and TRBJ1-2; no clear D. Trimming left V 5 bases short and J 7 bases short, with 11 bases between. The CDR3 has 12 amino acids. The CDR3 loop is CASSPGLGGYTF. CDR3 sequence (DNA): TGTGCCAGCAGTCCAGGCCTGGGTGGCTACACCTTC.

The chain has TRBV3-1 (or the pseudogene TRBV3-2) and TRBJ1-2, with D possibly TRBD1 on 6 matching bases. CDR3 size: 14 residues. Germline lookup yields CDR1 LGHDT and CDR2 YNNKEL (reference sequence). V shed 1 base and J shed 7 bases, with 13 bases lying between them. CDR3 bases: TGTGCCAGCAGCCAAGGAACAGGGTCAGCTGGCTACACCTTC. Protein sequence: CASSQGTGSAGYTF.

The chain joins TRBV6-5 to TRBJ1-3; unclear D gene. The CDR3 extends over 16 amino acids. V dropped 0 bases and J dropped 7 bases, with 16 bases sitting between them. Germline CDR1 MNHEY, CDR2 SVGAGI. CDR3: CASSYSRIDLGNTIYF. As DNA, the CDR3 is TGTGCCAGCAGTTACTCTCGCATCGACCTGGGCAACACCATATATTTT.

This clone was recorded only once. The rearrangement uses TRBV5-1 and TRBJ2-7; TRBD1 matches 12 bases. After removal of 1 base from V and 4 bases from J, the junction contained 9 bases not matched to a gene. The CDR3 covers 17 residues. Germline CDR1 SGHRS, CDR2 YFSETQ. The CDR3 region is CASSLRSSGQGAYEQYF. The CDR3 region has the DNA TGCGCCAGCAGCTTGCGGTCCTCGGGACAGGGGGCTTACGAGCAGTACTTC.

The chain has TRBV5-5 and TRBJ1-2, with 9 bases fitting TRBD1. Looked up from germline, CDR1 is SGHKS and CDR2 is YYEKEE (reference sequence). The V and J ends lost 0 bases and 6 bases, in that order; junction bases with no gene match: 6. CDR3 length: 15 amino acids. CDR3 sequence: CASSLANRGQNGYTF. In nucleotides, the CDR3 is TGTGCCAGCAGCTTGGCTAACAGGGGGCAGAATGGCTACACCTTC. Complete variable domain (other parts from reference TRBV5-5 and TRBJ1-2): DAGVTQSPTHLIKTRGQQVTLRCSPISGHKSVSWYQQVLGQGPQFIFQYYEKEERGRGNFPDRFSARQFPNYSSELNVNALLLGDSALYLCASSLANRGQNGYTFGSGTRLTVV.

The chain links TRBV12-5 to TRBJ2-1; tentative D call: TRBD1 (5 bases). In germline, CDR1 is LGHNT, CDR2 FRNRAP. This CDR3 contains 13 residues. Trimming took off 3 bases at V and 3 bases at J, with 6 bases between the two ends. This chain's CDR3 is CASGFDSYNEQFF. The CDR3 nucleotides read TGTGCTAGTGGTTTTGACAGCTACAATGAGCAGTTCTTC.

The J gene is TRBJ2-7, the V gene TRBV7-2, with TRBD1 identical over 7 bases. Unmatched junction bases numbered 5, after V lost 6 bases and J lost 0 bases. The germline V gene has CDR1 SGHTA and CDR2 FQGNSA. The CDR3 is 14 amino acids. The chain's CDR3 is CASSPGQYSYEQYF. The DNA of the CDR3 is TGTGCCAGCAGTCCGGGACAGTACTCCTACGAGCAGTACTTC.

The V call is TRBV29-1, the J call TRBJ2-7; D may be TRBD1 (6 bases). The length of the CDR3 is 13 residues. CDR1 SQVTM and CDR2 ANQGSEA come from the germline V gene. V was pared by 0 bases and J by 0 bases, with 6 bases between. CDR3 sequence reads: CSVEETGSYEQYF. In DNA, the CDR3 is TGCAGCGTTGAAGAGACAGGCTCCTACGAGCAGTACTTC.

This chain links TRBV28 with TRBJ2-7; perhaps TRBD2 as D (6 bases). The CDR3 has 15 residues. Trimming removed 2 bases at V and 4 bases at J, with 15 bases between. Germline values: CDR1 MDHEN, CDR2 SYDVKM. The CDR3 bases are TGTGCCAGCAGTTTAATTAGCGGACGAGAATACGAGCAGTACTTC. It specifies CASSLISGREYEQYF. Full variable domain (rest looked up from reference TRBV28 and TRBJ2-7): DVKVTQSSRYLVKRTGEKVFLECVQDMDHENMFWYRQDPGLGLRLIYFSYDVKMKEKGDIPEGYSVSREKKERFSLILESASTNQTSMYLCASSLISGREYEQYFGPGTRLTVT.

This clone was counted a few times. This chain joins TRBV27 and TRBJ2-7; 15 bases agree with TRBD2. V lost 5 bases and J lost 0; bases outside the gene matches: 8. Germline CDR1 MNHEY, CDR2 SMNVEV (reference sequence). This CDR3 has 18 residues. Here the CDR3 reads CASSPLGLAGGSSYEQYF. The CDR3 region has the DNA TGTGCCAGCAGTCCCCTGGGACTAGCGGGGGGAAGCTCCTACGAGCAGTACTTC.

V is TRBV18 and J is TRBJ1-4; D not resolved. Per germline, CDR1 KGHSH and CDR2 LQKENI. Trimming removed 0 bases at V and 1 base at J, with 6 bases between. This CDR3 contains 15 residues. The CDR3: CASSPPGGTNEKLFF. CDR3 coding DNA: TGTGCCAGCTCACCACCAGGCGGAACTAATGAAAAACTGTTTTTT.